These T cell receptor beta chains were read from a single sample in a study of beta chain features in type 1 diabetes. TCRdb's table, derived via immunoSEQ multiplex PCR, lists solely in-frame clones and lacks some. This table holds about 260,000 clones, 20% found once. The sequencing sample was made of naive CD4+ T cells from blood. The origin of the receptors is a woman between 35 and 50 years old with type 1 diabetes. Each CDR3 is given with its conserved first and last residue. A D gene is named only where the DNA matches it firmly. Clone size appears in some rows only: once, few, many, or a class for an expanded clone.

V gene: TRBV7-8; J gene: TRBJ2-5; clone size: .; D gene: .; CDR3 protein: CASSPYQETQYF; CDR3 DNA: TGTGCCAGCAGCCCGTACCAAGAGACCCAGTACTTC
V gene: TRBV29-1; J gene: TRBJ2-1; clone size: few; D gene: .; CDR3 protein: CSVAHQGNEQFF; CDR3 DNA: TGCAGCGTTGCCCACCAGGGGAATGAGCAGTTCTTC
V gene: TRBV18; J gene: TRBJ2-3; clone size: few; D gene: TRBD1; CDR3 protein: CASSPQQGADTQYF; CDR3 DNA: TGTGCCAGCTCACCACAGCAGGGGGCAGATACGCAGTATTTT
V gene: TRBV5-1; J gene: TRBJ1-2; clone size: .; D gene: .; CDR3 protein: CASSLGLSAYGYTF; CDR3 DNA: TGCGCCAGCAGCTTAGGACTTTCAGCCTATGGCTACACCTTC
V gene: TRBV9; J gene: TRBJ1-4; clone size: .; D gene: TRBD1; CDR3 protein: CASSRADRGKGEKLFF; CDR3 DNA: TGTGCCAGCAGCCGAGCGGACAGGGGAAAGGGAGAAAAACTGTTTTTT
V gene: TRBV19; J gene: TRBJ1-5; clone size: .; D gene: TRBD1; CDR3 protein: CASSIQGDQPQHF; CDR3 DNA: TGTGCCAGTAGTATTCAGGGGGATCAGCCCCAGCATTTT
V gene: TRBV4-3; J gene: TRBJ2-2; clone size: .; D gene: .; CDR3 protein: CASSQDYNPGELFF; CDR3 DNA: TGCGCCAGCAGCCAAGATTACAATCCCGGGGAGCTGTTTTTT
V gene: TRBV7-2; J gene: TRBJ1-6; clone size: .; D gene: .; CDR3 protein: CASRSQSSYNSPLHF; CDR3 DNA: TGTGCCAGCAGGTCACAGAGCTCCTATAATTCACCCCTCCACTTT
V gene: TRBV18; J gene: TRBJ1-1; clone size: few; D gene: .; CDR3 protein: CASSPNEQGGTEAFF; CDR3 DNA: TGTGCCAGCTCACCGAATGAACAGGGAGGGACTGAAGCTTTCTTT
V gene: TRBV4-3; J gene: TRBJ2-7; clone size: few; D gene: TRBD2; CDR3 protein: CASSQGFRGAYEQYF; CDR3 DNA: TGCGCCAGCAGCCAAGGATTTCGGGGGGCCTACGAGCAGTACTTC
V gene: TRBV5-6; J gene: TRBJ2-6; clone size: few; D gene: .; CDR3 protein: CASREVGESGANVLTF; CDR3 DNA: TGTGCCAGCAGGGAGGTCGGAGAATCTGGGGCCAACGTCCTGACTTTC
V gene: TRBV28; J gene: TRBJ1-4; clone size: few; D gene: .; CDR3 protein: CASSLRSGGEKLFF; CDR3 DNA: TGTGCCAGCAGTTTAAGGTCAGGAGGGGAAAAACTGTTTTTT
V gene: TRBV19; J gene: TRBJ2-1; clone size: few; D gene: .; CDR3 protein: CASGGSSYNEQFF; CDR3 DNA: TGTGCCAGTGGTGGGAGCTCCTACAATGAGCAGTTCTTC
V gene: TRBV25-1; J gene: TRBJ2-6; clone size: .; D gene: .; CDR3 protein: CASSEETGANVLTF; CDR3 DNA: TGTGCCAGCAGTGAGGAGACTGGGGCCAACGTCCTGACTTTC
V gene: TRBV30; J gene: TRBJ2-7; clone size: few; D gene: .; CDR3 protein: CALAESSYEQYF; CDR3 DNA: TGTGCCTTAGCGGAATCCTCCTACGAGCAGTACTTC
V gene: TRBV5-4; J gene: TRBJ1-1; clone size: few; D gene: .; CDR3 protein: CASSPRATVNTEAFF; CDR3 DNA: TGTGCCAGCAGCCCCCGAGCGACAGTAAACACTGAAGCTTTCTTT
V gene: TRBV30; J gene: TRBJ1-4; clone size: few; D gene: TRBD1; CDR3 protein: CAHRTGTGDEKLFF; CDR3 DNA: TGTGCCCACAGGACCGGGACAGGGGATGAAAAACTGTTTTTT
V gene: TRBV28; J gene: TRBJ1-4; clone size: .; D gene: .; CDR3 protein: CASGAVITAGEKLFF; CDR3 DNA: TGTGCCAGCGGTGCGGTGATAACGGCGGGAGAAAAACTGTTTTTT
V gene: TRBV30; J gene: TRBJ1-5; clone size: .; D gene: .; CDR3 protein: CAWSEGQMQPQHF; CDR3 DNA: TGTGCCTGGAGTGAAGGACAGATGCAGCCCCAGCATTTT
V gene: TRBV27; J gene: TRBJ2-3; clone size: .; D gene: .; CDR3 protein: CASGQTAVADTQYF; CDR3 DNA: TGTGCCAGCGGACAGACAGCCGTCGCAGATACGCAGTATTTT
V gene: TRBV7-2; J gene: TRBJ1-2; clone size: few; D gene: .; CDR3 protein: CASSLVYEGGNYGYTF; CDR3 DNA: TGTGCCAGCAGCTTAGTATATGAGGGGGGGAACTATGGCTACACCTTC
V gene: TRBV2; J gene: TRBJ1-4; clone size: .; D gene: .; CDR3 protein: CASSANEKLFF; CDR3 DNA: TGTGCCAGCAGTGCGAATGAAAAACTGTTTTTT
V gene: TRBV9; J gene: TRBJ1-2; clone size: .; D gene: .; CDR3 protein: CASSVSVGDNNYGYTF; CDR3 DNA: TGTGCCAGCAGCGTAAGTGTAGGGGATAATAACTATGGCTACACCTTC
V gene: TRBV4-1; J gene: TRBJ2-6; clone size: .; D gene: TRBD1; CDR3 protein: CASSQGQGAISGANVLTF; CDR3 DNA: TGCGCCAGCAGCCAGGGACAGGGGGCGATCTCTGGGGCCAACGTCCTGACTTTC
V gene: TRBV5-4; J gene: TRBJ1-6; clone size: few; D gene: TRBD1; CDR3 protein: CASSLTGGLNSPLHF; CDR3 DNA: TGTGCCAGCAGCTTGACAGGGGGGCTTAATTCACCCCTCCACTTT
V gene: TRBV7-3; J gene: TRBJ1-2; clone size: .; D gene: .; CDR3 protein: CASSPRGHF; CDR3 DNA: TGTGCCAGCAGCCCCCGCGGCCACTTC
V gene: TRBV7-2; J gene: TRBJ2-7; clone size: few; D gene: TRBD1; CDR3 protein: CASSSDRLYEQYF; CDR3 DNA: TGTGCCAGCAGCTCGGACAGGCTCTACGAGCAGTACTTC
V gene: TRBV7-3; J gene: TRBJ2-7; clone size: .; D gene: .; CDR3 protein: CASSLGVGGEQYF; CDR3 DNA: TGTGCCAGCAGCTTAGGAGTCGGAGGCGAGCAGTACTTC
V gene: TRBV19; J gene: TRBJ1-1; clone size: few; D gene: .; CDR3 protein: CASSKGVEAFF; CDR3 DNA: TGTGCCAGTAGTAAGGGGGTTGAAGCTTTCTTT
V gene: TRBV18; J gene: TRBJ2-5; clone size: few; D gene: .; CDR3 protein: CASSPRLTQAQETQYF; CDR3 DNA: TGTGCCAGCTCACCTCGTTTGACACAGGCACAAGAGACCCAGTACTTC
V gene: TRBV4-2; J gene: TRBJ1-6; clone size: few; D gene: .; CDR3 protein: CASSQDQGTSPLHF; CDR3 DNA: TGTGCCAGCAGCCAAGACCAGGGGACATCACCCCTCCACTTT
V gene: TRBV5-1; J gene: TRBJ2-5; clone size: few; D gene: TRBD1; CDR3 protein: CASSVGTAQETQYF; CDR3 DNA: TGCGCCAGCAGCGTAGGGACAGCCCAAGAGACCCAGTACTTC
V gene: TRBV7-9; J gene: TRBJ2-1; clone size: few; D gene: .; CDR3 protein: CASSLVGGASQYNEQFF; CDR3 DNA: TGTGCCAGCAGCTTAGTGGGCGGGGCTAGTCAATACAATGAGCAGTTCTTC